This T cell receptor beta chain was documented in a study of blood T cell repertoires in COVID-19. Study as a whole: From T cells, B-cell-depleted T cells, or PBMCs came the material, which was cDNA or gDNA.

Sequencing was performed with immunoSEQ multiplex PCR; in TCRdb, only in-frame clones are kept and a portion is missing. In the table there are tens of thousands of clones, 75% to 95% of which are singletons. The ends lost 6 bases at V and 4 bases at J; junction bases unmatched: 6. There are 13 residues in the CDR3. Germline lookup yields CDR1 MNHEY and CDR2 SMNVEV (reference sequence). The chain recombines TRBV27 with TRBJ2-7; 7 nucleotides align to TRBD1. Sequences were obtained from peripheral blood. The sequence derives from a human donor with active COVID-19. The donor label of this sample is uncertain. The CDR3 here is CASSLTGMYEQYF. The CDR3, as DNA: TGTGCCAGCAGCCTGACAGGGATGTACGAGCAGTACTTC.